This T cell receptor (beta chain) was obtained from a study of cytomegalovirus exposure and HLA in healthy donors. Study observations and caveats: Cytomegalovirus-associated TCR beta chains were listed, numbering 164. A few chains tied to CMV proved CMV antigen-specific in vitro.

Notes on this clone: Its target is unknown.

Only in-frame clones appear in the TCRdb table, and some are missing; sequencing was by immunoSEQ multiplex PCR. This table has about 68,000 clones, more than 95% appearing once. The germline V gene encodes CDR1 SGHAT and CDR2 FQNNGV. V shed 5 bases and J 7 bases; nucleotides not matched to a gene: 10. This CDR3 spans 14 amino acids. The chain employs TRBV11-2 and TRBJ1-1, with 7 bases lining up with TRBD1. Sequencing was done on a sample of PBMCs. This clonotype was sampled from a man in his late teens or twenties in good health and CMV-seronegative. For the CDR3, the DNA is TGTGCCAGCAGCCAGACAGGGTTCAGAGGTGAAGCTTTCTTT. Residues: CASSQTGFRGEAFF.